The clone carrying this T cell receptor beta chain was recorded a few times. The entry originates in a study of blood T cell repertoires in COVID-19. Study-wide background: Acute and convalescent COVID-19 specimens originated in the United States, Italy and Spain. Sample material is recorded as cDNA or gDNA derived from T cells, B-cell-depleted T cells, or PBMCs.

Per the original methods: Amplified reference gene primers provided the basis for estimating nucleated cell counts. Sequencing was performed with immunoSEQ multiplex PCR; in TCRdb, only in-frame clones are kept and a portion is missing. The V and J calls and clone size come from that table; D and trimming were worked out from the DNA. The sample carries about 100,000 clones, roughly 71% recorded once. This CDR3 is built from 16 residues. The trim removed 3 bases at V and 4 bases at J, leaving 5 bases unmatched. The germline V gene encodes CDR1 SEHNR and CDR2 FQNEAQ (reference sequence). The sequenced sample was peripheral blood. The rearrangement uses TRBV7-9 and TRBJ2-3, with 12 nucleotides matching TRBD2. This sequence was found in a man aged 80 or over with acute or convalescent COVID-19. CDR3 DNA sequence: TGTGCCAGCAGCTTCCGACTAGCGGGAGCAGCAGATACGCAGTATTTT. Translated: CASSFRLAGAADTQYF.